The T cell receptor (beta chain) described here comes from a study of cytomegalovirus exposure and HLA in healthy donors. Study conclusions and caveats: The study listed 150 to 200 cytomegalovirus-associated TCR beta chains.

The assay was immunoSEQ multiplex PCR, and TCRdb's table has in-frame clones only and misses some. In the table there are 150,000 to 200,000 clones, 86% of which are singletons. This CDR3 has 13 amino acids. V gave up 4 bases and J gave up 8 bases, with 14 bases separating them. Germline V lookup: CDR1 MDHEN, CDR2 SYDVKM. A note on this clone: Its target is not known.

The receptor was derived from a man between 18 and 35 years old in good health and CMV-seropositive. Input material: PBMCs. This chain joins TRBV28 and TRBJ1-1; D is undetermined. The CDR3 sequence: CASSSRGYPEAFF. CDR3 sequence (DNA): TGTGCCAGCAGTTCCCGCGGTTACCCCGAAGCTTTCTTT. The whole variable domain, filled in from reference TRBV28 and TRBJ1-1, reads DVKVTQSSRYLVKRTGEKVFLECVQDMDHENMFWYRQDPGLGLRLIYFSYDVKMKEKGDIPEGYSVSREKKERFSLILESASTNQTSMYLCASSSRGYPEAFFGQGTRLTVV.